The rows below give T cell receptor beta chains drawn from one sample of a study of shared clonotypes between healthy human individuals. Data came from immunoSEQ multiplex PCR; TCRdb stores just in-frame clones and leaves some out. Altogether a few hundred thousand clones are present, just under 97% being singletons, with the ten largest covering roughly 0.1%. Sequenced material: naive CD8+ T cells sorted from blood. All receptors come from a woman aged 30 to 39 in good health. CDR3s include the opening cysteine and the closing phenylalanine or tryptophan.

TRBV5-4,CASSTGFQETQYF
TRBV6-6,CASSYDPKLVTGELFF
TRBV19,CASSMGGDLNQPQHF
TRBV9,CASSVGGTASYEQYF
TRBV6-5,CASSYGNQETQYF
TRBV5-1,CASSLEPMSSYEQYF
TRBV11-2,CASSQGVDTQYF
TRBV2,CASSEGADYGYTF
TRBV11-3,CASSLDPNTEAFF
TRBV11-2,CASSLIGRDAQFF
TRBV19,CASSIPEQYF
TRBV4-1,CASSQELSGSSYNEQFF
TRBV6-5,CASSSRDTWTGELFF
TRBV13,CASSPGLASGSSTGELFF
TRBV28,CASSLGGPQHF
TRBV7-9,CASSIPGLAFSEQFF
TRBV19,CASSIDLRTGTRFGNQPQHF
TRBV27,CASSPRGDGYTF
TRBV29-1,CSGEHSGGQYF
TRBV28,CASSLGQGETQYF
TRBV5-1,CASSLLAGGNEQFF
TRBV28,CASSLIVNSGVFTGELFF
TRBV2,CASSATGSYTEAFF
TRBV27,CASSFRGESYNEQFF
TRBV9,CASSRDRPNYGYTF
TRBV7-8,CASSLGEGELGETQYF
TRBV6-5,CASSYSRGETEYEQFF
TRBV7-9,CASWGGETQYF
TRBV2,CASSENDRVDEQYF
TRBV27,CASSSAGLEQFF
TRBV9,CASSLWTSDNEQFF
TRBV13,CASSPMSGLAGGGGELFF